This is a list of T cell receptor beta chains from one sample in a study of shared clonotypes between healthy human individuals. Some clones are missing from TCRdb's copy, which holds only in-frame ones; the method was immunoSEQ multiplex PCR. This sample has some 2.4 million clones; over 85% occur once, and the top ten carry around 0.4%. Sequences were obtained from naive CD4+ T cells from PBMCs. These receptor sequences come from a man aged 18 to 30 in good health. Some clones in this sample may be carry-over from other donors' samples. The CDR3 runs from the conserved cysteine through the conserved F or W. The order of the fields is J gene, V gene, clone size, D gene, CDR3 protein, CDR3 DNA. A D gene is named only where the DNA matches it firmly. Size values are once, few and many counts, or a class for expanded clones, and some rows have none.

j_call: TRBJ2-7; v_call: TRBV30; clone_size: .; d_call: .; cdr3_aa: CAWSVGGAYEQYF; cdr3_nt: TGTGCCTGGAGTGTCGGCGGAGCCTACGAGCAGTACTTC
j_call: TRBJ2-2; v_call: TRBV30; clone_size: .; d_call: .; cdr3_aa: CAWKRIQNTGELFF; cdr3_nt: TGTGCCTGGAAGCGTATACAGAACACCGGGGAGCTGTTTTTT
j_call: TRBJ2-1; v_call: TRBV4-3; clone_size: once; d_call: TRBD2; cdr3_aa: CASSQGQREWYEQFF; cdr3_nt: TGCGCCAGCAGCCAAGGGCAGCGGGAGTGGTATGAGCAGTTCTTC
j_call: TRBJ1-2; v_call: TRBV6-1; clone_size: .; d_call: TRBD1; cdr3_aa: CASKGQAFYGYTF; cdr3_nt: TGTGCCAGCAAGGGACAGGCGTTCTATGGCTACACCTTC
j_call: TRBJ1-4; v_call: TRBV5-4; clone_size: .; d_call: .; cdr3_aa: CASSLDLNEKLFF; cdr3_nt: TGTGCCAGCAGCTTGGACCTTAATGAAAAACTGTTTTTT
j_call: TRBJ2-5; v_call: TRBV28; clone_size: .; d_call: .; cdr3_aa: CASTFRGLGETQYF; cdr3_nt: TGTGCCAGCACTTTCAGGGGCTTAGGGGAGACCCAGTACTTC
j_call: TRBJ2-1; v_call: TRBV9; clone_size: .; d_call: .; cdr3_aa: CASSPWGAYNEQFF; cdr3_nt: TGTGCCAGCAGCCCGTGGGGGGCCTACAATGAGCAGTTCTTC
j_call: TRBJ1-1; v_call: TRBV21-1; clone_size: .; d_call: .; cdr3_aa: CASRNENGTGWEAFF; cdr3_nt: TGTGCCAGCAGGAATGAGAATGGGACAGGGTGGGAAGCTTTCTTT
j_call: TRBJ1-4; v_call: TRBV4-2; clone_size: .; d_call: .; cdr3_aa: CASSQGLQSSTTNEKLFF; cdr3_nt: TGTGCCAGCAGCCAAGGCCTTCAATCAAGTACAACTAATGAAAAACTGTTTTTT
j_call: TRBJ1-4; v_call: TRBV6-6; clone_size: .; d_call: .; cdr3_aa: CASRRGTNEKLFF; cdr3_nt: TGTGCCAGTAGGAGGGGAACTAATGAAAAACTGTTTTTT
j_call: TRBJ1-1; v_call: TRBV6-6; clone_size: .; d_call: .; cdr3_aa: CASSYFRTVMNTEAFF; cdr3_nt: TGTGCCAGCAGTTACTTCCGGACTGTTATGAACACTGAAGCTTTCTTT
j_call: TRBJ1-2; v_call: TRBV6-1; clone_size: .; d_call: TRBD1; cdr3_aa: CASSEVSRGRNYGYTF; cdr3_nt: TGTGCCAGCAGTGAAGTTTCGAGGGGGCGGAACTATGGCTACACCTTC
j_call: TRBJ2-6; v_call: TRBV28; clone_size: .; d_call: .; cdr3_aa: CASSLMRRGANVLTF; cdr3_nt: TGTGCCAGCAGTTTAATGCGGCGGGGGGCCAACGTCCTGACTTTC
j_call: TRBJ2-2; v_call: TRBV5-6; clone_size: .; d_call: .; cdr3_aa: CASSFDSSTGELFF; cdr3_nt: TGTGCCAGCAGCTTTGACTCGAGCACCGGGGAGCTGTTTTTT
j_call: TRBJ2-3; v_call: TRBV25-1; clone_size: .; d_call: TRBD1; cdr3_aa: CASRDSDRIRDTQYF; cdr3_nt: TGTGCCAGCAGGGATTCGGACAGGATTCGGGATACGCAGTATTTT
j_call: TRBJ1-1; v_call: TRBV11-2; clone_size: .; d_call: .; cdr3_aa: CASSSRKSGNTEAFF; cdr3_nt: TGTGCCAGCAGCTCCCGGAAATCAGGGAACACTGAAGCTTTCTTT
j_call: TRBJ1-1; v_call: TRBV5-1; clone_size: few; d_call: .; cdr3_aa: CASREGVGTEAFF; cdr3_nt: TGCGCCAGCAGAGAAGGGGTAGGCACTGAAGCTTTCTTT
j_call: TRBJ1-2; v_call: TRBV6-6; clone_size: .; d_call: TRBD1; cdr3_aa: CASKRTGAYGYTF; cdr3_nt: TGTGCCAGCAAACGGACAGGGGCCTATGGCTACACCTTC
j_call: TRBJ1-1; v_call: TRBV20-1; clone_size: .; d_call: TRBD1; cdr3_aa: CRGTGNTEAFF; cdr3_nt: TGCAGGGGGACAGGAAACACTGAAGCTTTCTTT
j_call: TRBJ2-1; v_call: TRBV5-4; clone_size: .; d_call: .; cdr3_aa: CASSPRPSSYNEQFF; cdr3_nt: TGTGCCAGCAGTCCACGTCCCAGCTCCTACAATGAGCAGTTCTTC
j_call: TRBJ2-1; v_call: TRBV7-2; clone_size: .; d_call: .; cdr3_aa: CASSLGLTYNEQFF; cdr3_nt: TGTGCCAGCAGCTTAGGACTAACCTACAATGAGCAGTTCTTC
j_call: TRBJ1-5; v_call: TRBV28; clone_size: .; d_call: TRBD1; cdr3_aa: CASSFGQGQAYSNQPQHF; cdr3_nt: TGTGCCAGCAGTTTTGGACAGGGGCAGGCTTATAGCAATCAGCCCCAGCATTTT
j_call: TRBJ2-1; v_call: TRBV7-8; clone_size: .; d_call: .; cdr3_aa: CASSLASVNYNEQFF; cdr3_nt: TGTGCCAGCAGCTTAGCTAGCGTAAACTACAATGAGCAGTTCTTC
j_call: TRBJ2-7; v_call: TRBV6-5; clone_size: .; d_call: TRBD1; cdr3_aa: CASRGTEKTYEQYF; cdr3_nt: TGTGCCAGCAGAGGGACAGAAAAGACCTACGAGCAGTACTTC
j_call: TRBJ2-5; v_call: TRBV18; clone_size: .; d_call: .; cdr3_aa: CASSPTAPTTETQYF; cdr3_nt: TGTGCCAGCTCACCGACAGCCCCGACTACGGAGACCCAGTACTTC
j_call: TRBJ2-2; v_call: TRBV18; clone_size: .; d_call: TRBD1; cdr3_aa: CASSPWTGGTGELFF; cdr3_nt: TGTGCCAGCTCACCATGGACAGGGGGCACCGGGGAGCTGTTTTTT
j_call: TRBJ2-7; v_call: TRBV6-5; clone_size: .; d_call: .; cdr3_aa: CASSPGTESSYEQYF; cdr3_nt: TGTGCCAGCTCACCCGGGACGGAGAGCTCCTACGAGCAGTACTTC
j_call: TRBJ1-1; v_call: TRBV12-5; clone_size: few; d_call: .; cdr3_aa: CASGLGDYTEAFF; cdr3_nt: TGTGCTAGTGGTTTGGGAGATTACACTGAAGCTTTCTTT
j_call: TRBJ2-3; v_call: TRBV9; clone_size: .; d_call: TRBD2; cdr3_aa: CASSGGLAGGTDTQYF; cdr3_nt: TGTGCCAGCAGCGGAGGACTAGCGGGAGGCACAGATACGCAGTATTTT
j_call: TRBJ1-5; v_call: TRBV5-8; clone_size: .; d_call: TRBD1; cdr3_aa: CASSLRQGNQPQHF; cdr3_nt: TGTGCCAGCAGCTTGAGACAGGGTAATCAGCCCCAGCATTTT
j_call: TRBJ2-5; v_call: TRBV7-2; clone_size: .; d_call: .; cdr3_aa: CASSFRSAETQYF; cdr3_nt: TGTGCCAGCAGCTTTAGATCAGCGGAGACCCAGTACTTC
j_call: TRBJ2-2; v_call: TRBV4-1; clone_size: .; d_call: TRBD1; cdr3_aa: CASSQTLTGSNTGELFF; cdr3_nt: TGCGCCAGCAGCCAAACCTTGACAGGGTCGAACACCGGGGAGCTGTTTTTT